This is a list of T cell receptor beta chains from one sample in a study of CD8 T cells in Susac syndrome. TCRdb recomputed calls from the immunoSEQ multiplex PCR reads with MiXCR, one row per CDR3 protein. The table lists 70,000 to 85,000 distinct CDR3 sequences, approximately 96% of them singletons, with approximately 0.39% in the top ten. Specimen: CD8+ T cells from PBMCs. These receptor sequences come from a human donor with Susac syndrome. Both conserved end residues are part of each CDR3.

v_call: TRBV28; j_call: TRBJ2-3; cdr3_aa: CASSYDRGGTDTQYF
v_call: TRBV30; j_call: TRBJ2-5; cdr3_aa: CAWRGGDQETQYF
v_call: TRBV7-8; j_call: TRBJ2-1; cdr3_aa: CASSLGLAGSSYNEQFF
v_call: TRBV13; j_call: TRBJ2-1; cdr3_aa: CASSFSSGSNEQFF
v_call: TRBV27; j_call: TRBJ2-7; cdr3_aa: CASSLFPGYEQYF
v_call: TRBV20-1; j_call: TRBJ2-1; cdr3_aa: CSARDFRLNNEQFF
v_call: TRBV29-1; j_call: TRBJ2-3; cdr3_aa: CSINSGRTDTQYF
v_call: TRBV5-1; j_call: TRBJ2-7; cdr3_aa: CASSWPGEYF
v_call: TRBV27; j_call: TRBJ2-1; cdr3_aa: CASSLWVADEQFF
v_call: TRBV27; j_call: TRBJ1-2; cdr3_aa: CASSTTMTNYGYTF
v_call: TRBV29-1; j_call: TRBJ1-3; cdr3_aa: CSVDDGNSGNTIYF
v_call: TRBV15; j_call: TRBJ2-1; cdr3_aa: CATSRGRDRGRQGNEQFF
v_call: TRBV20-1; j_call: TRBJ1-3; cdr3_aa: CSASDRSSGNTIYF
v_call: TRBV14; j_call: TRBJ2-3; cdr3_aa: CASSHQLAGTSTDTQYF